A selection of T cell receptor beta chains follows, all from one sample in a study of blood T cell repertoires in COVID-19. The method was immunoSEQ multiplex PCR; TCRdb's version includes in-frame clones alone and lacks a portion of them. Of approximately 89,000 clones in the sample, 65% to 85% were seen once. Specimen: peripheral blood. The receptors derive from a man between 65 and 80 years old with COVID-19, enrolled during active disease. Each CDR3 is given with its conserved first and last residue. A D gene is named only where the DNA matches it firmly. The size entry is marked missing in some rows and otherwise reads once, few, many or a size class.

D gene: -
V gene: TRBV10-3
clone size: -
J gene: TRBJ1-5
CDR3 DNA: TGTGCCATCAGTGGTGACAGAAGCAATCAGCCCCAGCATTTT
CDR3 protein: CAISGDRSNQPQHF

D gene: -
V gene: TRBV6-2/TRBV6-3
clone size: -
J gene: TRBJ2-1
CDR3 DNA: TGTGCCAGCAGTTATGGAGGGGATTACAATGAGCAGTTCTTC
CDR3 protein: CASSYGGDYNEQFF

D gene: TRBD1
V gene: TRBV15
clone size: -
J gene: TRBJ2-2
CDR3 DNA: TGTGCCACCAGCAGAGATTTAGGACAGGGAGGAACCGGGGAGCTGTTTTTT
CDR3 protein: CATSRDLGQGGTGELFF

D gene: -
V gene: TRBV4-2
clone size: -
J gene: TRBJ1-3
CDR3 DNA: TGTGCCAGCAGACCAGGGGCTAGGAACTCTGGAAACACCATATATTTT
CDR3 protein: CASRPGARNSGNTIYF

D gene: TRBD1
V gene: TRBV7-2
clone size: -
J gene: TRBJ1-1
CDR3 DNA: TGTGCCAGCAGCCCGTATTATGGACAGGGGAACACTGAAGCTTTCTTT
CDR3 protein: CASSPYYGQGNTEAFF

D gene: TRBD1
V gene: TRBV7-6
clone size: -
J gene: TRBJ1-6
CDR3 DNA: TGTGCCAGCAGCAGAGGGGACAGGGACACTTCACCCCTCCACTTT
CDR3 protein: CASSRGDRDTSPLHF

D gene: -
V gene: TRBV2
clone size: -
J gene: TRBJ2-2
CDR3 DNA: TGTGCCAGCAGCCGGGAGAACATTAACACCGGGGAGCTGTTTTTT
CDR3 protein: CASSRENINTGELFF

D gene: -
V gene: TRBV27
clone size: -
J gene: TRBJ2-5
CDR3 DNA: TGTGCCAGCAGTTTAGATCGGGGGGCACAGACCCAGTACTTC
CDR3 protein: CASSLDRGAQTQYF

D gene: TRBD2
V gene: TRBV7-2
clone size: once
J gene: TRBJ2-1
CDR3 DNA: TGTGCCAGCAGGCTTCTAGCGGACTTTTACAATGAGCAGTTCTTC
CDR3 protein: CASRLLADFYNEQFF

D gene: -
V gene: TRBV3-1/TRBV3-2
clone size: -
J gene: TRBJ1-2
CDR3 DNA: TGTGCCAGCAGCCTTGCCGGGGGTGCCTATGGCTACACCTTC
CDR3 protein: CASSLAGGAYGYTF

D gene: -
V gene: TRBV6-6
clone size: -
J gene: TRBJ1-6
CDR3 DNA: TGTGCCAGCATACAGGTGGGGAATGATAATTCACCCCTCCACTTT
CDR3 protein: CASIQVGNDNSPLHF